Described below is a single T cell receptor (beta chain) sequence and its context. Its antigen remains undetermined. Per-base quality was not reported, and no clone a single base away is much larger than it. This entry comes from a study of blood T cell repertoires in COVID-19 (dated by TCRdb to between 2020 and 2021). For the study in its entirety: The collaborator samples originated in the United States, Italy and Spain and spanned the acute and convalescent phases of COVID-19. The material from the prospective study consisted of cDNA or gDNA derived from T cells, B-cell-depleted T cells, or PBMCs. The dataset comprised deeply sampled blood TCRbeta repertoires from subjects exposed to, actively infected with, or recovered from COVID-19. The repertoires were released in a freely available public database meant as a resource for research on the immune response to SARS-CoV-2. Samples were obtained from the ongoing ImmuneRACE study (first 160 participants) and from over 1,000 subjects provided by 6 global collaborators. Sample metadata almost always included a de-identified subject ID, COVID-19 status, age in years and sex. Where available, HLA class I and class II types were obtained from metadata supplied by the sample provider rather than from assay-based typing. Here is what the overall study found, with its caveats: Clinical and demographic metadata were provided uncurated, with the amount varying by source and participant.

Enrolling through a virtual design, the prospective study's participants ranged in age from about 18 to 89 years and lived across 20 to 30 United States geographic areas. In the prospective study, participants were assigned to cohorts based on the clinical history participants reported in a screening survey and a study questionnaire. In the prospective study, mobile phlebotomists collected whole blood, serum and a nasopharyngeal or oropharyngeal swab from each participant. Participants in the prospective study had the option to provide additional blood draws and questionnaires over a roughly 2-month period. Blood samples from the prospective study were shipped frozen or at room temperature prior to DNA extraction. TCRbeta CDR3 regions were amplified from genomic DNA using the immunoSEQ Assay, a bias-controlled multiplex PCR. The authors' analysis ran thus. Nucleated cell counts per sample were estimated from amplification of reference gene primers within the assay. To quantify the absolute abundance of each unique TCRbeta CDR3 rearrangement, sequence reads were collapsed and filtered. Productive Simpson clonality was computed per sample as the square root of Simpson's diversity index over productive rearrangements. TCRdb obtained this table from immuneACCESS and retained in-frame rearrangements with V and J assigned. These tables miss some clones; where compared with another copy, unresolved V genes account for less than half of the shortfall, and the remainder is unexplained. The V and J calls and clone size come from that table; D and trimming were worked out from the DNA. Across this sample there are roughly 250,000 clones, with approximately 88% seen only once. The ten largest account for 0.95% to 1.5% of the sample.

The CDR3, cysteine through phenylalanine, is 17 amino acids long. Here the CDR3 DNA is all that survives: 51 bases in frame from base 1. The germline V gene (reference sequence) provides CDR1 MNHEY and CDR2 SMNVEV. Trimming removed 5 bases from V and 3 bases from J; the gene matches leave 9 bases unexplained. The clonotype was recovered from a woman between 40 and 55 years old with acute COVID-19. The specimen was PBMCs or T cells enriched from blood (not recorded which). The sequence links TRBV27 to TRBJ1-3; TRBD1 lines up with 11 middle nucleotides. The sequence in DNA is TGTGCCAGCAGTCCACTCGGACAGGGGGCTCGTGGAAACACCATATATTTT. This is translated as CASSPLGQGARGNTIYF.